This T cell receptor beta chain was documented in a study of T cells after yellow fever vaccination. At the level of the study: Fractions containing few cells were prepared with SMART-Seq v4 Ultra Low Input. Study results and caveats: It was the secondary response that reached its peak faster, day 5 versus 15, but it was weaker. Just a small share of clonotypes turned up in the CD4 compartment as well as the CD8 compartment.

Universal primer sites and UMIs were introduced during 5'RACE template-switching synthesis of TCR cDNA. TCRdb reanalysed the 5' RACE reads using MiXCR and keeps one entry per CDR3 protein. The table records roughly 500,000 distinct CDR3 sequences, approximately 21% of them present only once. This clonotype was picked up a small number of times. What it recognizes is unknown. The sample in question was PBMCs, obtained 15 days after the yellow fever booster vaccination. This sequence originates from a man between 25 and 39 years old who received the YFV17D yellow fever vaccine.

The CDR3 nucleotides are TGTGCCATTTCCGAGGGGGCCTACAATGAGCAGTTCTTC. Its protein product is CAISEGAYNEQFF. The V and J genes are TRBV10-3 and TRBJ2-1, with D perhaps matching TRBD1 (6 bases). The CDR3 consists of 13 residues. Trimming stripped 9 bases from V and 2 bases from J, with 11 bases between. Germline assignment: CDR1 ENHRY and CDR2 SYGVKD.